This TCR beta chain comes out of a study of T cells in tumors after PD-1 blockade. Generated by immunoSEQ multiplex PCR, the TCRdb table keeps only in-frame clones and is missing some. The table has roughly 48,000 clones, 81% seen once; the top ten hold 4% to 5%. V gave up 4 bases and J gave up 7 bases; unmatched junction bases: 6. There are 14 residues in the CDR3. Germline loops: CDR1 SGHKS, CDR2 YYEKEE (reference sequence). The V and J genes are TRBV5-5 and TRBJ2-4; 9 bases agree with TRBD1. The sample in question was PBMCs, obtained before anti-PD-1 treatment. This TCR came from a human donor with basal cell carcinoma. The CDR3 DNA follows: TGTGCCAGCAGCCCCCCCGGACAGGGGAACATTCAGTACTTC. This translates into CASSPPGQGNIQYF.